This TCR beta chain was obtained from a study of cytomegalovirus exposure and HLA in healthy donors. The CDR3 is made up of 13 amino acids. Looked up from germline, CDR1 is SGHVS and CDR2 is FNYEAQ. V dropped 5 bases and J dropped 5 bases, with 7 bases sitting between them. Vbeta (60) and Jbeta (13) primers were used in the PCR. Sequencing was performed with immunoSEQ multiplex PCR; in TCRdb, only in-frame clones are kept and a portion is missing. The sample has around 140,000 clones, about 80% seen once. This sequence originates from a man between 35 and 55 years old in good health and CMV-seronegative. This sequence joins TRBV7-6 and TRBJ1-6, with no clear D. Sample: PBMCs. Here the CDR3 reads CASSHNHNSPLHF. The CDR3 DNA reads TGTGCCAGCAGCCACAATCATAATTCACCCCTCCACTTT.